Shown below are 14 T cell receptor beta chains from a single sample sequenced in a study of blood T cell repertoires in COVID-19. Profiled with immunoSEQ multiplex PCR; TCRdb holds only in-frame clones, not every one. The sample carries fewer than 400,000 clones, roughly 90% recorded once. Sample: PBMCs or T cells enriched from blood (not recorded which). Receptors originate from a woman in her 30s who had recovered from COVID-19.

On this clone: Different DNA sequences within this sample yield the same CDR3. This chain uses TRBV28 with TRBJ1-5; 8 bases agree with TRBD1. After removal of 4 bases from V and 7 bases from J, the junction contained 3 bases not matched to a gene. There are 13 residues in the CDR3. The germline V gene encodes CDR1 MDHEN and CDR2 SYDVKM. The chain's CDR3 is CASSSGQGQPQHF. The CDR3 DNA is TGTGCCAGCAGTTCCGGACAGGGCCAGCCCCAGCATTTT. Complete variable domain (other parts from reference TRBV28 and TRBJ1-5): DVKVTQSSRYLVKRTGEKVFLECVQDMDHENMFWYRQDPGLGLRLIYFSYDVKMKEKGDIPEGYSVSREKKERFSLILESASTNQTSMYLCASSSGQGQPQHFGDGTRLSIL.

This clone came up once. This sequence joins TRBV27 and TRBJ1-6, with 7 bases fitting TRBD1. The CDR3 is 15 residues long. Germline V lookup: CDR1 MNHEY, CDR2 SMNVEV (reference sequence). With 7 bases clipped from V and 4 bases from J, the junction kept 7 bases outside the gene matches. CDR3: CASTTTGFYNSPLHF. The CDR3 DNA sequence: TGTGCCAGCACCACGACAGGGTTTTATAATTCACCCCTCCACTTT.

The sample holds a few counts of this clone. The chain recombines TRBV24-1 with TRBJ1-2; a possible D gene is TRBD1 (5 bases). The V gene's germline CDR1 is KGHDR and CDR2 SFDVKD. Trimming pared 4 bases from V and 1 base from J, leaving 9 bases between. This CDR3 is 14 amino acids long. As DNA, the CDR3 is TGTGCCACCAGTGACCGACAGAGTAACTATGGCTACACCTTC. This sequence encodes CATSDRQSNYGYTF.

In this sample, this clone turned up once. This chain links TRBV18 with TRBJ1-2; 11 bases fit TRBD1. Trimming took 0 bases from V and 6 from J; bases not matched to a gene: 0. The germline V gene has CDR1 KGHSH and CDR2 LQKENI. The CDR3 length is 14 residues. For the CDR3, the DNA is TGTGCCAGCTCACCACCGGGACAGGGGGATGGCTACACCTTC. Translating gives CASSPPGQGDGYTF. Full variable domain (outside the CDR3, taken from reference TRBV18 and TRBJ1-2): NAGVMQNPRHLVRRRGQEARLRCSPMKGHSHVYWYRQLPEEGLKFMVYLQKENIIDESGMPKERFSAEFPKEGPSILRIQQVVRGDSAAYFCASSPPGQGDGYTFGSGTRLTVV.

The chain combines TRBV28 with TRBJ1-1; D call uncertain. Germline-derived CDR1 and CDR2 are MDHEN and SYDVKM. There are 12 residues in the CDR3. Between the trimmed V and J ends, which lost 1 base and 7 bases, there was a span of 7 bases. The CDR3: CASSLYRYEAFF. In DNA, the CDR3 is TGTGCCAGCAGTTTATACCGGTATGAAGCTTTCTTT.

The chain employs TRBV2 and TRBJ2-5, with 8 bases lining up with TRBD2. The germline V gene has CDR1 SNHLY and CDR2 FYNNEI. The V segment lost 11 bases and the J segment 3 bases; nucleotides outside the gene matches: 2. CDR3 length: 11 amino acids. CDR3 nucleotides: TGTGCCGCAGCGGGGGAAGAGACCCAGTACTTC. It encodes CAAAGEETQYF.

This chain connects TRBV7-9 to TRBJ2-1, with D possibly TRBD2 on 5 matching bases. CDR1 is SEHNR, CDR2 FQNEAQ, per germline (reference sequence). The CDR3 is made up of 13 amino acids. V was shortened by 9 bases and J by 9 bases, with 18 bases between the two germline ends. CDR3 coding DNA: TGTGCCAGTCATATTCTAGGACTTGCTGAGCAGTTCTTC. Encoded protein: CASHILGLAEQFF.

V and J are TRBV4-3 and TRBJ2-2; D perhaps matches TRBD2 (7 bases). The CDR3 consists of 15 residues. Germline CDR1 and CDR2: LGHNA and YSLEER. V lost 1 base, J lost 6 bases, and 12 bases lay in between. In nucleotides, the CDR3 is TGCGCCAGCAGCCAAGTGTGGGGGGGCCCCGGGGAGCTGTTTTTT. It specifies CASSQVWGGPGELFF.

The chain is built from TRBV5-1 and TRBJ2-5; D not certain. The CDR3 runs to 14 residues. Trimming pared 2 bases from V and 3 bases from J, leaving 11 bases between. Germline CDR1 SGHRS, CDR2 YFSETQ. The CDR3 DNA reads TGCGCCAGCAGCTTAATGGCAGACAAAGAGACCCAGTACTTC. As protein: CASSLMADKETQYF.

V and J are TRBV18 and TRBJ1-4; D not certain. Looked up from germline, CDR1 is KGHSH and CDR2 is LQKENI. V was pared by 3 bases and J by 4 bases, with 9 bases between. This CDR3 has 14 amino acids. The DNA of the CDR3 is TGTGCCAGCTCACCGGCAGGTTTTAATGAAAAACTGTTTTTT. Its translation: CASSPAGFNEKLFF.

This chain joins TRBV18 and TRBJ1-6; D uncertain. V dropped 10 bases and J dropped 0 bases, with 16 bases sitting between them. Germline-derived CDR1 and CDR2 are KGHSH and LQKENI. The CDR3 is 16 amino acids. The CDR3 DNA reads as TGTGCCACCTCCCGAGATGCATACTCCTATAATTCACCCCTCCACTTT. Its translation is CATSRDAYSYNSPLHF.

The count of this clone is one. The V call is TRBV4-3, the J call TRBJ2-7, with D possibly matching TRBD2 (6 bases). Germline CDR1 reads LGHNA; CDR2 reads YSLEER. The length of the CDR3 is 14 residues. Trimming cost V 0 bases and J 2 bases, with 8 bases left between them. The CDR3 reads CASSQEEGTYEQYF. The DNA for the CDR3 is TGCGCCAGCAGCCAAGAGGAGGGTACCTACGAGCAGTACTTC.

This clone was found a few times. The chain combines TRBV27 with TRBJ2-7, with TRBD1 matching over 11 bases. Losses at the gene ends were 8 bases for V and 6 bases for J; bases not matched to a gene: 12. The CDR3 has 15 residues. The germline CDR1 and CDR2 sequences are MNHEY and SMNVEV (reference sequence). CDR3 sequence (DNA): TGTGCCAGCTCCTCCCGGAGGACAGGGGGCGGCGAGCAGTACTTC. Protein sequence: CASSSRRTGGGEQYF.

In its sample, this clone was seen once. The chain is built from TRBV6-5 and TRBJ2-7, with 8 bases that match TRBD2. The V gene end was trimmed by 6 bases and the J gene end by 5 bases; junction bases not matched to a gene: 9. Germline loops: CDR1 MNHEY, CDR2 SVGAGI. This CDR3 contains 14 residues. The chain's CDR3 is CASRTSGGRNEQYF. CDR3 nucleotides: TGTGCCAGCAGGACGTCGGGAGGGAGGAACGAGCAGTACTTC.